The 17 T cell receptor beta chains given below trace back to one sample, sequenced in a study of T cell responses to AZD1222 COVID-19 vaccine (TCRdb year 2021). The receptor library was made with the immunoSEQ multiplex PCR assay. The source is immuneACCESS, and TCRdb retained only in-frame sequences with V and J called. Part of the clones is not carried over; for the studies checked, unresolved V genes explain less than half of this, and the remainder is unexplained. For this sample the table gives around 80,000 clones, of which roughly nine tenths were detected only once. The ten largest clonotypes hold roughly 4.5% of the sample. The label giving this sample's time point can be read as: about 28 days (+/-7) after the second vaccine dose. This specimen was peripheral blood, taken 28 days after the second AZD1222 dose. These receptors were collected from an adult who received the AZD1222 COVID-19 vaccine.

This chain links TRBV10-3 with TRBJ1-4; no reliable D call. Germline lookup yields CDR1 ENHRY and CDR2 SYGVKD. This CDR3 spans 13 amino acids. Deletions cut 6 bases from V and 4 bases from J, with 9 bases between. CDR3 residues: CAIRDGDNEKLFF. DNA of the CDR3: TGTGCCATCAGGGACGGGGATAATGAAAAACTGTTTTTT.

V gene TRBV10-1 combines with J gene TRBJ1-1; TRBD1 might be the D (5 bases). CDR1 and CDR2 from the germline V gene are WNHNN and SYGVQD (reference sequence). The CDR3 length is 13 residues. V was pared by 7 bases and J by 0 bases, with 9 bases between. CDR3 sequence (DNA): TGCGCCAGCACCCGAGGGGTGAACACTGAAGCTTTCTTT. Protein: CASTRGVNTEAFF.

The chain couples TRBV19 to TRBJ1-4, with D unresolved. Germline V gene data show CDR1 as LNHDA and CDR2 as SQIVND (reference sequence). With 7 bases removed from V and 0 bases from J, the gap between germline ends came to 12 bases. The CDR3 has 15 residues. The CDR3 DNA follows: TGTGCCAGTACCGTAAATGGGGCAACTAATGAAAAACTGTTTTTT. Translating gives CASTVNGATNEKLFF.

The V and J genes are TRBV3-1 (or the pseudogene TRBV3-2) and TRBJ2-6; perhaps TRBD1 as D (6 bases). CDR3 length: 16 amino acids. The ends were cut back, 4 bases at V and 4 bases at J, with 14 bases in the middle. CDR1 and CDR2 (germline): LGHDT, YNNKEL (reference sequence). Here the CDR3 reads CASSLIHGGGANVLTF. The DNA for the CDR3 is TGTGCCAGCAGCCTTATCCATGGGGGCGGGGCCAACGTCCTGACTTTC.

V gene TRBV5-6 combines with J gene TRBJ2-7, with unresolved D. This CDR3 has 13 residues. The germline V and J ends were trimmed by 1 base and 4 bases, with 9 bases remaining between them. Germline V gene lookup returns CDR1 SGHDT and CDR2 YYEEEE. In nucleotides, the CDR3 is TGTGCCAGCAGCTTGAGGAGAAGGTACGAGCAGTACTTC. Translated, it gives CASSLRRRYEQYF.

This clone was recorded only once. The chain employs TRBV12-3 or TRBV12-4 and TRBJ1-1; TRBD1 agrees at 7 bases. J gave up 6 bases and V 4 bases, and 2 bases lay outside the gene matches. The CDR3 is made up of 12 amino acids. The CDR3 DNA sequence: TGTGCCAGCAGTTCCCAGGGGGCTGAAGCTTTCTTT. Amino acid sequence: CASSSQGAEAFF.

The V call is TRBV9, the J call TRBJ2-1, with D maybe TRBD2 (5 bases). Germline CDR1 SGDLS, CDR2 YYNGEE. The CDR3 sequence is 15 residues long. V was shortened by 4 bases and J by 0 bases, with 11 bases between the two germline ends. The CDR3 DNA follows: TGTGCCAGCAGCCCCACTAGAGTCTCCTACAATGAGCAGTTCTTC. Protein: CASSPTRVSYNEQFF.

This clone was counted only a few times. For the CDR3, the DNA is TGCGCCAGCAGCTTTACAGATAGCACAGATACGCAGTATTTT. Amino acids: CASSFTDSTDTQYF. The rearrangement joins TRBV5-1 to TRBJ2-3; D gene ambiguous. V lost 2 bases to trimming and J lost 0 bases, with 7 bases between them. Germline V lookup: CDR1 SGHRS, CDR2 YFSETQ. The CDR3 covers 14 residues.

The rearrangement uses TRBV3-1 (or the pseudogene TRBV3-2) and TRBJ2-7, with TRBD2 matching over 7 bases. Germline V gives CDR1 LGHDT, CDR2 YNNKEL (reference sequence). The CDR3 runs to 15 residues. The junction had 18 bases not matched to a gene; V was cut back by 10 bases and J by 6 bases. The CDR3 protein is CATTTAGLGDGEQYF. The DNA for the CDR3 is TGTGCCACTACCACAGCGGGACTCGGAGACGGCGAGCAGTACTTC.

The CDR3 reads CASSQSGVLEKLFF. CDR3 in DNA: TGTGCCAGCAGCCAATCCGGGGTACTAGAAAAACTGTTTTTT. V is TRBV3-1 (or the pseudogene TRBV3-2) and J is TRBJ1-4; unclear D gene. Germline CDR1 is LGHDT and CDR2 is YNNKEL (reference sequence). This CDR3 spans 14 amino acids. V was pared by 2 bases and J by 8 bases, with 12 bases between.

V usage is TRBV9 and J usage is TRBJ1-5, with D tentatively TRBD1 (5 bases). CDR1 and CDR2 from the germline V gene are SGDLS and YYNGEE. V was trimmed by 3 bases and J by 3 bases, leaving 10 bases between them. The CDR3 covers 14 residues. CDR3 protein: CASSAGLDNQPQHF. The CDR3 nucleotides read TGTGCCAGCAGCGCAGGGTTAGACAATCAGCCCCAGCATTTT.

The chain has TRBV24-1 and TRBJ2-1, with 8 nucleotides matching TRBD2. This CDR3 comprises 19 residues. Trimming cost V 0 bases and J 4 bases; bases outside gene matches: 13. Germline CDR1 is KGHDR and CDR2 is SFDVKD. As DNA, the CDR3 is TGTGCCACCAGTGATTTGCCCGGGCGAGCGGGGGACCAATACAATGAGCAGTTCTTC. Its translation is CATSDLPGRAGDQYNEQFF.

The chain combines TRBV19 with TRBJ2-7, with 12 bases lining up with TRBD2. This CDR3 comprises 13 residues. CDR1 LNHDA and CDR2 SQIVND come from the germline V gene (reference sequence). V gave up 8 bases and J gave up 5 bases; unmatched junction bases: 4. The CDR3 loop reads CASRLAGVDEQYF. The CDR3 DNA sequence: TGTGCCAGTCGACTAGCGGGAGTGGACGAGCAGTACTTC.

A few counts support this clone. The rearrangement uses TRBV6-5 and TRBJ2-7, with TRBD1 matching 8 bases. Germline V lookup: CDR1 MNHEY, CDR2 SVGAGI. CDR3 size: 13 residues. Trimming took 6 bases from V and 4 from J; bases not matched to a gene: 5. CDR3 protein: CASSQGARYEQYF. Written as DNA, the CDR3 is TGTGCCAGCAGCCAGGGGGCTAGGTACGAGCAGTACTTC.

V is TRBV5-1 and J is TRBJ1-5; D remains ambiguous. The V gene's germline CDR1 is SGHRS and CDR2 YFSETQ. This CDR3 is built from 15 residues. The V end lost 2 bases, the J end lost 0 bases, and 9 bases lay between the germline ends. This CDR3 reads CASSFDGRSNQPQHF. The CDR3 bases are TGCGCCAGCAGCTTCGACGGACGTAGCAATCAGCCCCAGCATTTT.

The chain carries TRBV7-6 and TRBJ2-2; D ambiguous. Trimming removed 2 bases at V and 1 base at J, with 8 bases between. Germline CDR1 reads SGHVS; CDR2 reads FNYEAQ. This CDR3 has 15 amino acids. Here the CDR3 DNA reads TGTGCCAGCAGCTTAATCCTAGGGAACACCGGGGAGCTGTTTTTT. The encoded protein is CASSLILGNTGELFF.

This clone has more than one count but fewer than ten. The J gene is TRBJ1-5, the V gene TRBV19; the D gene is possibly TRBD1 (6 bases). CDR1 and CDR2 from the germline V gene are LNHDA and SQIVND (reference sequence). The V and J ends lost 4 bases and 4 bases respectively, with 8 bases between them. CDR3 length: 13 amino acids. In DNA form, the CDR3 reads TGTGCCAGTAGTACAGACAGGAATCAGCCCCAGCATTTT. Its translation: CASSTDRNQPQHF.